The rows below give T cell receptor beta chains drawn from one sample of a study of patients and donors after allogeneic stem cell transplantation. Via MiXCR, TCRdb re-called the RT-PCR reads, giving one row per CDR3 protein. The sample holds more than 850,000 distinct CDR3 sequences, roughly 18% seen once. The source material was blood, either unsorted or a sorted T cell fraction (not recorded which). The receptors derive from a human donor who was either an allogeneic HSCT recipient or a stem cell or donor lymphocyte infusion donor (not recorded which). It is not recorded whose cells these are; they may come from a transplant donor. Each CDR3 is given with its conserved first and last residue. The D gene is left open where the match is weak. Clone size appears in some rows only: once, few, many, or a class for an expanded clone.

clone size	V gene	D gene	J gene	CDR3 protein	CDR3 DNA
-	TRBV2	TRBD2	TRBJ2-3	CASPTSGRPDTQYF	TGTGCCAGCCCGACTAGCGGCCGTCCAGATACGCAGTATTTT
many	TRBV2	-	TRBJ2-5	CASSEWGETQYF	TGTGCCAGCAGTGAATGGGGGGAGACCCAGTACTTC
many	TRBV12-3/TRBV12-4	-	TRBJ2-1	CASVGTGTLINEQFF	TGTGCCAGCGTAGGAACCGGGACTCTGATAAATGAGCAGTTCTTC
many	TRBV28	-	TRBJ2-7	CASSSGLEEQYF	TGTGCCAGCAGTTCGGGACTGGAAGAACAGTACTTC
many	TRBV7-2	-	TRBJ2-1	CASSLVEGGDEQFF	TGTGCCAGCAGCTTAGTGGAGGGGGGAGATGAGCAGTTCTTC
-	TRBV4-3	-	TRBJ2-5	CASSQGTREETQYF	TGCGCCAGCAGCCAAGGTACTAGGGAAGAGACCCAGTACTTC
few	TRBV12-3/TRBV12-4	-	TRBJ2-7	CASSLKLATEQYF	TGTGCCAGCAGTCTAAAACTGGCTACGGAGCAGTACTTC
-	TRBV25-1	TRBD1	TRBJ1-2	CASSDPGGRGYTF	TGTGCCAGCAGTGACCCAGGGGGCCGTGGCTACACCTTC
-	TRBV4-1	-	TRBJ2-3	CASSQALRPTDTQYF	TGCGCCAGCAGCCAAGCCTTGCGCCCAACAGATACGCAGTATTTT
few	TRBV12-3/TRBV12-4	-	TRBJ1-1	CASSLTYEAFF	TGTGCCAGCAGTTTAACCTATGAAGCTTTCTTT
few	TRBV20-1	TRBD1	TRBJ1-6	CSARDDLGGYGSPLHF	TGCAGTGCTAGAGATGACCTAGGGGGCTATGGTTCACCCCTCCACTTT
-	TRBV3-1	TRBD1	TRBJ1-5	CASSQGDRPRQPQHF	TGTGCCAGCAGCCAGGGGGACAGGCCGAGGCAGCCCCAGCATTTT
-	TRBV29-1	-	TRBJ1-1	CSVENGQNTEAFF	TGCAGCGTTGAAAACGGCCAGAACACTGAAGCTTTCTTT
-	TRBV6-2/TRBV6-3	-	TRBJ2-5	CASSYGMANSHETQYF	TGTGCCAGCAGTTACGGAATGGCGAATAGCCACGAGACCCAGTACTTC
-	TRBV7-2	TRBD2	TRBJ2-7	CASSLEGLAGGREQYF	TGTGCCAGCAGCTTAGAAGGACTAGCGGGGGGTCGGGAGCAGTACTTC
-	TRBV3-1	-	TRBJ1-5	CASSQVWGSNQPQHF	TGTGCCAGCAGCCAAGTTTGGGGTAGCAATCAGCCCCAGCATTTT
-	TRBV6-2/TRBV6-3	-	TRBJ2-7	CASSYGQGGNPYEQYF	TGTGCCAGCAGTTACGGTCAGGGGGGGAACCCTTACGAGCAGTACTTC
-	TRBV7-2	-	TRBJ1-1	CASSLARIQAFF	TGTGCCAGCAGCTTAGCCCGTATACAAGCTTTCTTT
-	TRBV9	TRBD2	TRBJ2-3	CASSPTSGVITDTQYF	TGTGCCAGCAGCCCGACTAGCGGGGTGATCACAGATACGCAGTATTTT
-	TRBV19	-	TRBJ2-7	CASSIMEGQSYEQYF	TGTGCCAGTAGTATAATGGAAGGGCAATCCTACGAGCAGTACTTC
few	TRBV7-2	-	TRBJ2-7	CASSVGQLSYEQYF	TGTGCCAGCAGCGTAGGACAGTTATCCTACGAGCAGTACTTC
many	TRBV5-1	-	TRBJ1-1	CASSLDSLNTEAFF	TGCGCCAGCAGCTTAGACAGCCTGAACACTGAAGCTTTCTTT
few	TRBV5-1	-	TRBJ1-1	CASSLSPKMNTEAFF	TGCGCCAGCAGCTTAAGCCCAAAAATGAACACTGAAGCTTTCTTT